A single sample gave rise to the 5 T cell receptor beta chains below, sequenced in a study of type 1 and type 2 diabetes patients. The PCR template was genomic DNA. Amplification of the beta chain CDR3 used 30 forward and 13 reverse multiplex primers. TCRdb independently ran MiXCR on the multiplex PCR reads; one entry per CDR3 protein. The table shows 250,000 to 300,000 distinct CDR3 sequences, with 45% to 60% occurring only once. The sequencing sample was made of peripheral blood mononuclear cells (PBMCs). All receptors come from a man aged 18 to 29 with type 2 diabetes.

The chain links TRBV25-1 to TRBJ1-1, with D unclear. V lost 2 bases and J lost 0, with 19 bases in between. Germline CDR1 and CDR2: MGHDK and SYGVNS. The CDR3 has 18 residues. The CDR3 DNA follows: TGTGCCAGCAGTGAAGTGCCGGCGGGGAGTTCCATGAACACTGAAGCTTTCTTT. Its translation is CASSEVPAGSSMNTEAFF.

The rearrangement uses TRBV19 and TRBJ2-3, with D possibly called TRBD1 or TRBD2 (6 bases each). V lost 7 bases, J lost 5 bases, and 28 bases lay in between. The V gene's germline CDR1 is LNHDA and CDR2 SQIVND (reference sequence). The CDR3 has 18 amino acids. In DNA form, the CDR3 reads TGTGCCAGTAACCCGGGGGCCCGGGGAACGGGGTCAGGAGATACGCAGTATTTT. Translation gives CASNPGARGTGSGDTQYF.

V usage is TRBV4-2 and J usage is TRBJ1-1; tentatively, D is TRBD1 (5 bases). CDR3 size: 15 residues. V lost 1 base and J 1 base, leaving 10 bases between the germline ends. CDR1 LGHNA and CDR2 YNFKEQ come from the germline V gene. The CDR3 DNA reads TGTGCCAGCAGCCAAGTGGGGGAGGGGAACACTGAAGCTTTCTTT. Translation: CASSQVGEGNTEAFF.

This chain links TRBV6-1 with TRBJ1-5; D is ambiguous. V dropped 6 bases and J dropped 4 bases, with 13 bases sitting between them. There are 14 residues in the CDR3. Germline-derived CDR1 and CDR2 are MNHNS and SASEGT. CDR3 sequence reads: CASSPRTENQPQHF. The CDR3 DNA follows: TGTGCCAGCAGCCCTCGGACGGAGAATCAGCCCCAGCATTTT.

The V call is TRBV10-3, the J call TRBJ1-1; tentatively, D is TRBD1 (5 bases). The CDR3 runs 12 residues. Germline assignment: CDR1 ENHRY and CDR2 SYGVKD. The V end lost 3 bases, the J end lost 7 bases, and 9 bases lay between the germline ends. For the CDR3, the DNA is TGTGCCATCAGTGAAGGGGTGGGTGAAGCTTTCTTT. Amino acid sequence: CAISEGVGEAFF.